This T cell receptor (beta chain) was identified in a study of T cells of healthy individuals. MiXCR, run by TCRdb on the 5' RACE reads, gives a single entry per CDR3 protein. This table holds about 100,000 distinct CDR3 sequences, under 20% found once. This clonotype was seen many times. Trimming took 3 bases from V and 13 from J, leaving 16 bases between them. CDR1 and CDR2 from the germline V gene are DFQATT and SNEGSKA (reference sequence). The CDR3 runs to 13 residues. V usage is TRBV20-1 and J usage is TRBJ1-6; D call uncertain. The clonotype originates from a human donor in good health. In DNA, the CDR3 is TGCAGTGCTAGCCGAGGTGGGGATTACCCCCTCCACTTT. Residues: CSASRGGDYPLHF.